This TCR beta chain was identified during a study of T cells after yellow fever vaccination. Germline values: CDR1 LGHDT, CDR2 YNNKEL (reference sequence). The CDR3 is made up of 12 amino acids. V lost 1 base and J lost 4, with 2 bases in between. This clonotype was counted at least ten times. TCRdb fed the 5' RACE reads into MiXCR, producing one record per CDR3 protein. The repertoire holds about 210,000 distinct CDR3 sequences, with about 3% as singletons. V gene TRBV3-1 combines with J gene TRBJ2-1; unclear D gene. The source material was CD4+ T cells sorted from PBMCs, sampled 10 days after the yellow fever booster vaccination. The sequence was obtained from a man aged 18 to 35 who received the YFV17D yellow fever vaccine. CDR3 sequence: CASSQVYNEQFF. Written as DNA, the CDR3 is TGTGCCAGCAGCCAAGTTTACAATGAGCAGTTCTTC.